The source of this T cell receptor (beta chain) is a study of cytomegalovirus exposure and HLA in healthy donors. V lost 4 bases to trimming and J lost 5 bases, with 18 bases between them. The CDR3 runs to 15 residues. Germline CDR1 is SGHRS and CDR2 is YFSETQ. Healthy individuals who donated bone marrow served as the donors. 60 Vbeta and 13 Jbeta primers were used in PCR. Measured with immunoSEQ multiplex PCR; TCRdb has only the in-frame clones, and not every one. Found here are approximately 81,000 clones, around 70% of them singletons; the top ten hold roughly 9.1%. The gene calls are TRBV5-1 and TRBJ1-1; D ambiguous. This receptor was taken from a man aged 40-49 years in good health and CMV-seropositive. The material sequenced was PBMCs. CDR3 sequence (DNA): TGCGCCAGCAGCACCGGGATTACCGATACGACTGAAGCTTTCTTT. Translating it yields CASSTGITDTTEAFF.